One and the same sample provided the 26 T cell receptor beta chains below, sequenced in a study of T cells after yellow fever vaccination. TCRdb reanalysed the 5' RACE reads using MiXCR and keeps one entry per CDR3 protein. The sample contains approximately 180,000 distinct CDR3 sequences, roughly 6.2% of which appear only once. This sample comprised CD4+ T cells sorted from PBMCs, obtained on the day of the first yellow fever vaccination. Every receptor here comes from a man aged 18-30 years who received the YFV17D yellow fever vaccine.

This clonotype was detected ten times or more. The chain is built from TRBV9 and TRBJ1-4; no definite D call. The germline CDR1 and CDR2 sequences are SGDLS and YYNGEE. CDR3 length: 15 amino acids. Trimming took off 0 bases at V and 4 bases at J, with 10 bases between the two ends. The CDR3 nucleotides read TGTGCCAGCAGCGTAGCCGGGCAGTTTAATGAAAAACTGTTTTTT. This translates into CASSVAGQFNEKLFF. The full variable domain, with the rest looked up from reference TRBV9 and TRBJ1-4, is DSGVTQTPKHLITATGQRVTLRCSPRSGDLSVYWYQQSLDQGLQFLIQYYNGEERAKGNILERFSAQQFPDLHSELNLSSLELGDSALYFCASSVAGQFNEKLFFGSGTQLSVL.

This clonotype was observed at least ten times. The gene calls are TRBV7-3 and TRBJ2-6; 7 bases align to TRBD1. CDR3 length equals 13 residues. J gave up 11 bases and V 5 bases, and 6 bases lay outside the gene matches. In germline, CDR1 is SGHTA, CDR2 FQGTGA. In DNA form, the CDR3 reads TGTGCCAGCAGCCCGGGACAGCCCGACGTCCTGACTTTC. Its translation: CASSPGQPDVLTF.

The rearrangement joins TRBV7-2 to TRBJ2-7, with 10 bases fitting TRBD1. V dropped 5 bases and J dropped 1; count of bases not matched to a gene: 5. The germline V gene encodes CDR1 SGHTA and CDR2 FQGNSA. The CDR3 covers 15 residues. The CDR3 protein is CASSIRTGGSYEQYV. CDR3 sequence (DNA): TGTGCCAGCAGCATCAGGACAGGGGGATCCTACGAGCAGTACGTC.

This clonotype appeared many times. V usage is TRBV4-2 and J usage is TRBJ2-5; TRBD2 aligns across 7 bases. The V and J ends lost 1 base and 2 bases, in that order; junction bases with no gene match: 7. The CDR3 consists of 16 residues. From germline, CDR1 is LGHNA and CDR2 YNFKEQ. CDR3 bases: TGTGCCAGCAGCCAAGGTCGGCGGGGGATGCAAGAGACCCAGTACTTC. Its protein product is CASSQGRRGMQETQYF.

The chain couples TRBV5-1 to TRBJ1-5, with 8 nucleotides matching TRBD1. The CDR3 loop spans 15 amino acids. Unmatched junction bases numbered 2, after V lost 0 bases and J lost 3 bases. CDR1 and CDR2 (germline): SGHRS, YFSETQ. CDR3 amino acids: CASSLGTGFNQPQHF. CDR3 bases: TGCGCCAGCAGCTTGGGGACAGGGTTCAATCAGCCCCAGCATTTT.

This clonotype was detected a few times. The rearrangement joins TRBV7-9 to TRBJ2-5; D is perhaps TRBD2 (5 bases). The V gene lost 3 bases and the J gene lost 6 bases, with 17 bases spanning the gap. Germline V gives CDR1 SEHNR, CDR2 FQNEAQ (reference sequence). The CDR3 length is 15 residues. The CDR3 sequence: CASSLRGGGGKTQYF. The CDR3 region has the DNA TGTGCCAGCAGCTTGAGAGGAGGAGGTGGAAAGACCCAGTACTTC.

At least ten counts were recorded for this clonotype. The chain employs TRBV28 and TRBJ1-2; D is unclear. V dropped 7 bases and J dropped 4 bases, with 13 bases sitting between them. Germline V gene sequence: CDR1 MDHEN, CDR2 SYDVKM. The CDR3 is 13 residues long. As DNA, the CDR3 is TGTGCCAGCACCCCCGGGGATGGCTATGGCTACACCTTC. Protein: CASTPGDGYGYTF.

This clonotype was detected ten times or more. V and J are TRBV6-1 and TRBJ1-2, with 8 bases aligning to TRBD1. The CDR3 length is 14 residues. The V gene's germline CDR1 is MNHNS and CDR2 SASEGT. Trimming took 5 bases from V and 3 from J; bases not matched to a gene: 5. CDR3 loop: CASSRDRHYYGYTF. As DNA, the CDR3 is TGTGCCAGCAGTCGGGACAGGCACTACTATGGCTACACCTTC.

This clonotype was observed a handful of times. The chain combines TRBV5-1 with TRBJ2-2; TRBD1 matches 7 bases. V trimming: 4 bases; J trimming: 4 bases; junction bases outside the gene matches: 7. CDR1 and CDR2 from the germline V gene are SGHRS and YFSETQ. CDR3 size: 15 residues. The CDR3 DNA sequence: TGCGCCAGCAGCGAGCGGACAGGCCTCACCGGGGAGCTGTTTTTT. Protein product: CASSERTGLTGELFF.

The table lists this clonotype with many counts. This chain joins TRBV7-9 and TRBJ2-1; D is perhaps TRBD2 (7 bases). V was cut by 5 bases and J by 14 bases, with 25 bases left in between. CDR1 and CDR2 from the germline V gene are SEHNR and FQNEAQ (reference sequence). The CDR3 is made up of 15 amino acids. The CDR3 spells CASSLVGGGGAPKFF. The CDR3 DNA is TGTGCCAGCAGCCTGGTCGGGGGAGGGGGGGCCCCCAAGTTCTTC.

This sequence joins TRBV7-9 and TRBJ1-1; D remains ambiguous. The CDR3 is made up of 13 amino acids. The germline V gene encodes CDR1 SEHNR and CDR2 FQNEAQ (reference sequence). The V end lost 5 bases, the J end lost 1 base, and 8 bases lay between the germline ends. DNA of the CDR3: TGTGCCAGCAGCCCCGAACCGAACACTGAAGCTTTCTTT. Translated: CASSPEPNTEAFF. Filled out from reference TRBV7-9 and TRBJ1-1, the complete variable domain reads DTGVSQNPRHKITKRGQNVTFRCDPISEHNRLYWYRQTLGQGPEFLTYFQNEAQLEKSRLLSDRFSAERPKGSFSTLEIQRTEQGDSAMYLCASSPEPNTEAFFGQGTRLTVV.

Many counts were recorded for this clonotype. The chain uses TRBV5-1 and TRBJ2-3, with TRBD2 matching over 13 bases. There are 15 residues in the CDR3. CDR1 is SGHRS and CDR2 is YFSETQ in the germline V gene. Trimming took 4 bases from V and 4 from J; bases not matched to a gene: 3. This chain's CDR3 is CASSGGLAGSDTQYF. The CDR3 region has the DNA TGCGCCAGCAGCGGGGGACTAGCGGGATCAGATACGCAGTATTTT.

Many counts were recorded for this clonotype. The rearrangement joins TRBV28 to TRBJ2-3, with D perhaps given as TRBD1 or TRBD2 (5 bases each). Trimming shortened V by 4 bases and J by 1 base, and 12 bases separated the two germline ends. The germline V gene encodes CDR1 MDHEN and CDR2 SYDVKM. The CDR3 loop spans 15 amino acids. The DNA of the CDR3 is TGTGCCAGCAGTTCCCTCGGGACGGGCACAGATACGCAGTATTTT. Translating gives CASSSLGTGTDTQYF.

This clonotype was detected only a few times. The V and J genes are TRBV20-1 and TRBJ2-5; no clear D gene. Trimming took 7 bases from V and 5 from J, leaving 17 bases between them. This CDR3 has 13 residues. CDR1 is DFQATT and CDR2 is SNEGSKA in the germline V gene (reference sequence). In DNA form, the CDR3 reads TGCAGTGTCCTCCTAGGTTTGGGGGAGACCCAGTACTTC. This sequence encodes CSVLLGLGETQYF.

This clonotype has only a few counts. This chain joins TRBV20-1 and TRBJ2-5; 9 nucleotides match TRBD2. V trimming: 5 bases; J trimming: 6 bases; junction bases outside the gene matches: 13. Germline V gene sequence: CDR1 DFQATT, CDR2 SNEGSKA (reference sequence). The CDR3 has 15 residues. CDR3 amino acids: CSARGGGGAPKTQYF. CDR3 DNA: TGCAGTGCTCGCGGGGGCGGGGGGGCCCCGAAGACCCAGTACTTC.

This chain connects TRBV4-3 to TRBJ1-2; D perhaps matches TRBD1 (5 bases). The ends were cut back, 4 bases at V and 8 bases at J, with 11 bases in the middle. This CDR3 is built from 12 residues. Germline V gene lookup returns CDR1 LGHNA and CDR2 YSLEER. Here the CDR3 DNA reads TGCGCCAGCAGCCTCGGGACCGGCGGCTACACCTTC. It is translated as CASSLGTGGYTF.

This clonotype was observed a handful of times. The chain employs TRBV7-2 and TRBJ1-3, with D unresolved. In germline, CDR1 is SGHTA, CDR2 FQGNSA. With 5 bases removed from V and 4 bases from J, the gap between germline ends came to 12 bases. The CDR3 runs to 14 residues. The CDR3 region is CASSHRDRGNTIYF. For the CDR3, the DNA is TGTGCCAGCAGCCACAGAGATAGAGGAAACACCATATATTTT.

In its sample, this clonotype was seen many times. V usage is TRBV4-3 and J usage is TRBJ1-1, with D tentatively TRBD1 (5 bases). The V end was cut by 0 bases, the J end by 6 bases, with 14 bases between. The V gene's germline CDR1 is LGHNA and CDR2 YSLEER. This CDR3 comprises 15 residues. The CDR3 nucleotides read TGCGCCAGCAGCCAAGATACGGGGGTGCGGGCTGAAGCTTTCTTT. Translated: CASSQDTGVRAEAFF.

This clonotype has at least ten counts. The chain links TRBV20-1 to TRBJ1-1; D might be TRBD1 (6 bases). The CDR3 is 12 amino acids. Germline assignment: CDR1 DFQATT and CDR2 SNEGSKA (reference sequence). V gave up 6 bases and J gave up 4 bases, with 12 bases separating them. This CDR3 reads CSANTGSTEAFF. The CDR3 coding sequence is TGCAGTGCCAACACAGGGTCCACTGAAGCTTTCTTT.

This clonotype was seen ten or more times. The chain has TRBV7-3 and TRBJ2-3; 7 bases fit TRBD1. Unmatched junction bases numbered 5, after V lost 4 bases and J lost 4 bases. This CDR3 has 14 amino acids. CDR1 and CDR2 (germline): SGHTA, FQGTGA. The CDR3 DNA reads TGTGCCAGCAGCTCCCGGACAGGACCAGATACGCAGTATTTT. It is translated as CASSSRTGPDTQYF.

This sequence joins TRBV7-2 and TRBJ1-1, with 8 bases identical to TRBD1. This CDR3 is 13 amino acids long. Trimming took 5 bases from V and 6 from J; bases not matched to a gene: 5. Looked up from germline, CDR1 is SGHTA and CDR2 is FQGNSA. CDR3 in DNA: TGTGCCAGCAGCCCGCAGGGGGCAGCTGAAGCTTTCTTT. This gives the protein CASSPQGAAEAFF.

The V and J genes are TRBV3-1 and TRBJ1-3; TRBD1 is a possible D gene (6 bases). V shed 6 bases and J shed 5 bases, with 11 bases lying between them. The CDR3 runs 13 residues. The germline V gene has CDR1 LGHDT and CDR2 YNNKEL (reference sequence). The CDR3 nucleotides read TGTGCCAGCAGTTCCCAGGGGAGAAACACCATATATTTT. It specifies CASSSQGRNTIYF.

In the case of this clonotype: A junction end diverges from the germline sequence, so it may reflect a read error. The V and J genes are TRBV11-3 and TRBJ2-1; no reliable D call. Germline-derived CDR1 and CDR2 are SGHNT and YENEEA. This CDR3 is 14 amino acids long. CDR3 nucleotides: TGTGTCAGCAGCTTAGACCTAGTGGGTAGTGAGCAGTTCTTC. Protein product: CVSSLDLVGSEQFF.

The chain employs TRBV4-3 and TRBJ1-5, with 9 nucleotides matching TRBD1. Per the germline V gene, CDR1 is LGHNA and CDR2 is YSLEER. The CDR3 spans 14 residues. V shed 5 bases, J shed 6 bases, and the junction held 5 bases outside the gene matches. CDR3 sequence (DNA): TGCGCCAGCAGCAGGGACAGGGTGAGTCAGCCCCAGCATTTT. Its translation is CASSRDRVSQPQHF.

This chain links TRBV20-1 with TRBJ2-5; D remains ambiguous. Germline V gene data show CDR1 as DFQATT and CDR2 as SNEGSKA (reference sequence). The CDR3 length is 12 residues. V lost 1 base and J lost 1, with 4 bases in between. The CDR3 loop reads CSARAIQETQYF. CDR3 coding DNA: TGCAGTGCTAGAGCTATCCAAGAGACCCAGTACTTC.

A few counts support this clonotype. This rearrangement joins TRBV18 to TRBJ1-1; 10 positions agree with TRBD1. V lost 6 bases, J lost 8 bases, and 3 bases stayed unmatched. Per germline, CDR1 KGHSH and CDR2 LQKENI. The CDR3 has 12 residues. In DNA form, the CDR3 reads TGTGCCAGCTCCCCGGGACAGGGGGAAGCTTTCTTT. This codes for CASSPGQGEAFF. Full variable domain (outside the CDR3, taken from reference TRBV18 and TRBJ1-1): NAGVMQNPRHLVRRRGQEARLRCSPMKGHSHVYWYRQLPEEGLKFMVYLQKENIIDESGMPKERFSAEFPKEGPSILRIQQVVRGDSAAYFCASSPGQGEAFFGQGTRLTVV.